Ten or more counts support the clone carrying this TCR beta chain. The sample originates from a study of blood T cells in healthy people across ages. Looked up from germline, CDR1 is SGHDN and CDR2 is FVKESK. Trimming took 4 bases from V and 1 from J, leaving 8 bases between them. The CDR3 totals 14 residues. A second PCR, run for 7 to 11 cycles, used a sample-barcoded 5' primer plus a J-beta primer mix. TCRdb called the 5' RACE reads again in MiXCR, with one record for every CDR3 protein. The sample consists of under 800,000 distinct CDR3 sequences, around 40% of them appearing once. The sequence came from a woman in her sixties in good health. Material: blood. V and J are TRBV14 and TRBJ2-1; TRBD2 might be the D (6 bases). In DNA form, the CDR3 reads TGTGCCAGCAGCCCAGGGAGGTCCTACAATGAGCAGTTCTTC. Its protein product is CASSPGRSYNEQFF.